The 26 T cell receptor beta chains below were found in one sample sequenced in a study of response to subunit inactivated influenza vaccine (dated by TCRdb to 2016 to 2019). Receptors were amplified or captured by RT-PCR. TCRdb shows the sequencer as Illumina HiSeq 2500. Using fastp trimming at Q25 and MiXCR clonotype assembly, TCRdb reanalyzed the public sequencing data and kept in-frame beta chains. Rows merge per CDR3 protein into single entries with the most common DNA and genes. The sample table contains hundreds of thousands of distinct CDR3 sequences; only one count was recorded for over 9.5% of them. Clones ranked in the top ten supply 9.5% to 13% of the sample. The material was PBMCs from blood, obtained on the day of vaccination. These receptors were collected from a man between 50 and 59 years old who received an inactivated influenza vaccine. Donor details come from another sample of the same person, matched by shared clones.

This clonotype was detected many times. V is TRBV24-1 and J is TRBJ2-1, with TRBD1 matching 9 bases. CDR1 and CDR2 from the germline V gene are KGHDR and SFDVKD. V was clipped by 3 bases and J by 4 bases; unmatched bases: 6. This CDR3 is 16 amino acids long. The CDR3 reads CATSDAGTGSYNEQFF. Here the CDR3 DNA reads TGTGCCACCAGTGATGCCGGGACAGGGAGTTACAATGAGCAGTTCTTC.

This sequence joins TRBV20-1 and TRBJ2-2; tentative D call: TRBD2 (6 bases). The CDR3 has 15 residues. The ends were cut back, 1 base at V and 5 bases at J, with 14 bases in the middle. Germline lookup yields CDR1 DFQATT and CDR2 SNEGSKA (reference sequence). The CDR3: CSARGSAGRTGELFF. The CDR3 nucleotides are TGCAGTGCTAGAGGTTCGGCGGGACGGACCGGGGAGCTGTTTTTT.

The sample holds a few counts of this clonotype. The chain uses TRBV12-3 or TRBV12-4 and TRBJ1-1; D remains unclear. V was cut by 4 bases and J by 3 bases, with 12 bases left in between. CDR3 length equals 14 residues. The CDR3 reads CASSYNYADTEAFF. CDR3 in DNA: TGTGCCAGCAGTTACAACTACGCGGACACTGAAGCTTTCTTT.

This rearrangement joins TRBV12-3 or TRBV12-4 to TRBJ1-1; possibly TRBD1 for D (6 bases). V was pared by 3 bases and J by 4 bases, with 9 bases between. The CDR3 consists of 13 residues. This CDR3 reads CASSFQGSTEAFF. The CDR3 coding sequence is TGTGCCAGCAGTTTCCAGGGGTCCACTGAAGCTTTCTTT.

This clonotype was found a few times. The chain has TRBV6-6 and TRBJ1-2; D is undetermined. The CDR3 is 14 residues long. From germline, CDR1 is MNHNY and CDR2 SVGAGI (reference sequence). Trimming stripped 2 bases from V and 3 bases from J, with 10 bases between. CDR3 protein: CASSYRVADYGYTF. CDR3 DNA: TGTGCCAGCAGTTACCGCGTAGCGGACTATGGCTACACCTTC.

The chain is built from TRBV29-1 and TRBJ2-5; 8 bases map to TRBD1. This CDR3 has 18 residues. CDR1 is SQVTM, CDR2 ANQGSEA, per germline. V shed 2 bases and J 2 bases; nucleotides not matched to a gene: 16. CDR3 region: CSVEPRGQAGRPQETQYF. Written as DNA, the CDR3 is TGCAGCGTTGAACCCAGGGGGCAGGCGGGACGGCCTCAAGAGACCCAGTACTTC.

V and J are TRBV20-1 and TRBJ1-2; 10 bases align to TRBD1. The germline gives CDR1 DFQATT, CDR2 SNEGSKA (reference sequence). Unmatched junction bases numbered 5, after V lost 0 bases and J lost 4 bases. This CDR3 spans 15 amino acids. The CDR3 spells CSARDIGQGVYGYTF. CDR3 DNA sequence: TGCAGTGCTAGAGATATAGGACAGGGGGTCTATGGCTACACCTTC.

This clonotype showed up just a few times. This sequence joins TRBV11-2 and TRBJ2-1; 9 nucleotides agree with TRBD2. Trimming at V came to 5 bases and at J to 4 bases, leaving 6 bases not matched to a gene. Germline CDR1 is SGHAT and CDR2 is FQNNGV. This CDR3 has 15 amino acids. The CDR3 bases are TGTGCCAGCAGCCCCGCTAGCGGGGAATACAATGAGCAGTTCTTC. It translates to CASSPASGEYNEQFF.

V usage is TRBV11-2 and J usage is TRBJ2-5; 9 bases align to TRBD1. V dropped 5 bases and J dropped 7; count of bases not matched to a gene: 14. Per the germline V gene, CDR1 is SGHAT and CDR2 is FQNNGV. The CDR3 is 16 amino acids. CDR3: CASSGGTGRRFVTQYF. CDR3 in DNA: TGTGCCAGCAGCGGGGGGACAGGGAGAAGGTTCGTGACCCAGTACTTC.

This clonotype was found a few times. V gene TRBV29-1 combines with J gene TRBJ2-2, with D uncertain. This CDR3 contains 14 residues. Looked up from germline, CDR1 is SQVTM and CDR2 is ANQGSEA. V gave up 5 bases and J gave up 0 bases, with 10 bases separating them. CDR3 sequence reads: CSVHGSTNTGELFF. CDR3 sequence (DNA): TGCAGCGTTCACGGGTCTACGAACACCGGGGAGCTGTTTTTT.

The J gene is TRBJ2-3, the V gene TRBV15; TRBD2 agrees at 8 bases. CDR1 is LNHNV and CDR2 is YYDKDF in the germline V gene (reference sequence). After removal of 0 bases from V and 0 bases from J, the junction contained 2 bases not matched to a gene. The CDR3 runs to 16 residues. CDR3 coding DNA: TGTGCCACCAGCAGAGACAGCGGGAGAAGCACAGATACGCAGTATTTT. This codes for CATSRDSGRSTDTQYF.

This clonotype was picked up a small number of times. This rearrangement joins TRBV15 to TRBJ2-5; no clear D. The V end lost 6 bases, the J end lost 1 base, and 6 bases lay between the germline ends. CDR1 is LNHNV and CDR2 is YYDKDF in the germline V gene (reference sequence). The CDR3 loop spans 12 amino acids. Here the CDR3 reads CATRDLQETQYF. CDR3 coding DNA: TGTGCCACCAGGGATCTCCAAGAGACCCAGTACTTC.

V and J are TRBV12-3 or TRBV12-4 and TRBJ2-7; 8 bases are shared with TRBD2. With 0 bases clipped from V and 0 bases from J, the junction kept 7 bases outside the gene matches. This CDR3 is built from 17 residues. The CDR3: CASSLASVAGFSYEQYF. The DNA for the CDR3 is TGTGCCAGCAGTTTAGCGAGCGTAGCGGGGTTCTCCTACGAGCAGTACTTC.

This clonotype was seen a handful of times. This chain links TRBV20-1 with TRBJ2-6; D gene unclear. The CDR3 has 17 amino acids. Germline V gene data show CDR1 as DFQATT and CDR2 as SNEGSKA (reference sequence). Trimming took off 0 bases at V and 1 base at J, with 13 bases between the two ends. The CDR3 reads CSARDRILSSGANVLTF. The CDR3 coding sequence is TGCAGTGCTAGAGACAGGATACTTTCATCTGGGGCCAACGTCCTGACTTTC.

Many counts were recorded for this clonotype. This chain uses TRBV3-1 with TRBJ1-3; D is perhaps TRBD1 (5 bases). CDR1 LGHDT and CDR2 YNNKEL come from the germline V gene (reference sequence). The length of the CDR3 is 14 residues. The V end was cut by 1 base, the J end by 8 bases, with 12 bases between. The CDR3 DNA reads TGTGCCAGCAGCCAAGTGGGACTGAGGGACACCATATATTTT. Protein product: CASSQVGLRDTIYF.

This chain connects TRBV12-3 or TRBV12-4 to TRBJ1-1, with unresolved D. CDR3 size: 13 residues. V shed 6 bases and J shed 4 bases, with 12 bases lying between them. The CDR3 DNA is TGTGCCAGCAGCCCTCTCCCTGGCACTGAAGCTTTCTTT. Amino acids: CASSPLPGTEAFF.

This clonotype occurred many times. V and J are TRBV27 and TRBJ2-1; TRBD1 might be the D (5 bases). The CDR3 runs to 17 residues. Looked up from germline, CDR1 is MNHEY and CDR2 is SMNVEV (reference sequence). Trimming pared 2 bases from V and 7 bases from J, leaving 21 bases between. CDR3 in DNA: TGTGCCAGCAGTTTACTCGGCAGGGATGAAATCCCAAATGAGCAGTTCTTC. Amino acids: CASSLLGRDEIPNEQFF.

CDR3 sequence: CASSLAWGHNEQFF. The CDR3 coding sequence is TGTGCCAGCAGTTTAGCCTGGGGACACAATGAGCAGTTCTTC. The chain couples TRBV12-3 or TRBV12-4 to TRBJ2-1, with D perhaps matching TRBD1 or TRBD2 (5 bases each). The CDR3 loop spans 14 amino acids. Trimming removed 0 bases at V and 5 bases at J, with 8 bases between.

The chain couples TRBV11-2 to TRBJ2-7; 7 bases agree with TRBD1. V shed 2 bases and J 4 bases; nucleotides not matched to a gene: 8. CDR1 SGHAT and CDR2 FQNNGV come from the germline V gene. This CDR3 contains 15 residues. The CDR3 DNA is TGTGCCAGCAGCTTAACCGGGACAGAGTTGTACGAGCAGTACTTC. This encodes CASSLTGTELYEQYF.

This clonotype showed up just a few times. The chain joins TRBV20-1 to TRBJ2-5; D is uncertain. CDR1 and CDR2 from the germline V gene are DFQATT and SNEGSKA (reference sequence). V was pared by 2 bases and J by 7 bases, with 17 bases between. The CDR3 runs 14 residues. CDR3 sequence (DNA): TGCAGTGCTAGAAGTCTGAGGAGTCCCGTGACCCAGTACTTC. Encoded protein: CSARSLRSPVTQYF.

The chain has TRBV18 and TRBJ2-5; TRBD2 matches 9 bases. Trimming took 5 bases from V and 5 from J; bases not matched to a gene: 12. The CDR3 is 16 residues long. CDR1 is KGHSH, CDR2 LQKENI, per germline. CDR3 coding DNA: TGTGCCAGCTCAAGAGGAGTCGGCGGGGGGGCGGAGACCCAGTACTTC. Amino acids: CASSRGVGGGAETQYF.

The chain recombines TRBV20-1 with TRBJ2-7, with D perhaps matching TRBD2 (6 bases). Germline CDR1 reads DFQATT; CDR2 reads SNEGSKA (reference sequence). This CDR3 comprises 15 residues. The ends were cut back, 1 base at V and 2 bases at J, with 15 bases in the middle. In nucleotides, the CDR3 is TGCAGTGCTAGAGTCGGGCTATCGGGGGCCTACGAGCAGTACTTC. Amino acid sequence: CSARVGLSGAYEQYF.

The V gene is TRBV28, the J gene TRBJ2-4; TRBD1 might be the D (6 bases). The germline gives CDR1 MDHEN, CDR2 SYDVKM. There are 16 residues in the CDR3. The ends were cut back, 7 bases at V and 4 bases at J, with 20 bases in the middle. CDR3 coding DNA: TGTGCCAGCACCAAGATGACAGGCGTTCCTAAAAACATTCAGTACTTC. Translated, it gives CASTKMTGVPKNIQYF.

This clonotype came up many times. This chain connects TRBV7-2 to TRBJ1-5; possible D gene TRBD1, 5 bases. Germline V gene data show CDR1 as SGHTA and CDR2 as FQGNSA. This CDR3 has 14 amino acids. Deletions cut 3 bases from V and 4 bases from J, with 10 bases between. The CDR3 is CASSLGTSNQPQHF. Written as DNA, the CDR3 is TGTGCCAGCAGCTTGGGGACGAGTAATCAGCCCCAGCATTTT.

In its sample, this clonotype was seen a few times. The genes are TRBV12-1 and TRBJ1-1; the table's D call, TRBD1, was not checked against the DNA. TRBV12-1 is reported as a pseudogene. The CDR3 runs to 12 residues. CDR3 DNA sequence: TGTGCCAGCAGTCCTGACAGCACTGAAGCTTTCTTT. This gives the protein CASSPDSTEAFF.

The rearrangement joins TRBV12-3 or TRBV12-4 to TRBJ1-5; maybe TRBD1 (5 bases). This CDR3 is 14 amino acids long. The V and J ends lost 6 bases and 4 bases respectively, with 13 bases between them. Here the CDR3 reads CASRSGTQNQPQHF. In DNA, the CDR3 is TGTGCCAGCAGATCCGGGACTCAAAATCAGCCCCAGCATTTT.